A selection of T cell receptor beta chains follows, all from one sample in a study of cytomegalovirus exposure and HLA in healthy donors. Data came from immunoSEQ multiplex PCR; TCRdb stores just in-frame clones and leaves some out. This sample's table has about 41,000 clones. The sample was PBMCs. The receptors were sampled from a man younger than 40 in good health and CMV-seronegative. Both conserved end residues are part of each CDR3. A D gene is named only where the DNA matches it firmly.

D	J	V	CDR3	DNA
.	TRBJ1-4	TRBV2	CASSPDREEKLFF	TGTGCCAGCAGTCCGGATCGGGAGGAAAAACTGTTTTTT
TRBD2	TRBJ2-2	TRBV7-9	CASRSSTGLAPTGELFF	TGTGCCAGCAGGTCCTCAACGGGACTAGCCCCAACCGGGGAGCTGTTTTTT
TRBD1	TRBJ2-1	TRBV7-9	CASSFSGTGGHEQFF	TGTGCCAGCAGCTTCTCCGGGACAGGGGGTCATGAGCAGTTCTTC
.	TRBJ2-7	TRBV19	CASSIGLEYEQYF	TGTGCCAGTAGTATAGGGCTAGAATACGAGCAGTACTTC
.	TRBJ1-5	TRBV18	CASSPLQGPQHF	TGTGCCAGCTCACCCCTTCAGGGGCCCCAGCATTTT
TRBD1	TRBJ1-1	TRBV6-1	CASSGVNRGVTEAFF	TGTGCCAGCAGTGGAGTAAACAGGGGTGTCACTGAAGCTTTCTTT
TRBD1	TRBJ1-1	TRBV2	CASSRGQEPNTEAFF	TGTGCCAGCAGCAGGGGACAGGAACCTAACACTGAAGCTTTCTTT
.	TRBJ1-5	TRBV7-8	CASSTHNSNQPQHF	TGTGCCAGCAGCACTCATAATAGCAATCAGCCCCAGCATTTT
TRBD2	TRBJ2-5	TRBV18	CASSPSWGGQETQYF	TGTGCCAGCTCACCAAGCTGGGGGGGTCAAGAGACCCAGTACTTC
.	TRBJ1-1	TRBV4-2	CASSQVSAGLLSVVTEAFF	TGTGCCAGCAGCCAAGTTTCGGCGGGACTACTTTCGGTTGTCACTGAAGCTTTCTTT
.	TRBJ1-1	TRBV4-1	CASSQVRAGGGTEDFF	TGCGCCAGCAGCCAAGTCCGGGCGGGAGGTGGCACTGAAGATTTCTTT
TRBD2	TRBJ2-1	TRBV30	CAWSVRVAGVGEQFF	TGTGCCTGGAGTGTACGAGTAGCGGGAGTTGGCGAGCAGTTCTTC
TRBD2	TRBJ2-1	TRBV27	CASSSSSGLREQFF	TGTGCCAGCAGTTCGTCTAGCGGCCTGAGGGAGCAGTTCTTC
.	TRBJ1-1	TRBV5-6	CASSVLGSGRTEAFF	TGTGCCAGCAGCGTACTCGGGAGCGGGAGGACTGAAGCTTTCTTT
.	TRBJ1-2	TRBV14	CASSQDRGGVGGYTF	TGTGCCAGCAGCCAAGATCGAGGAGGGGTTGGTGGCTACACCTTC
.	TRBJ2-5	TRBV7-9	CASSAGTYVKLTVQYF	TGTGCCAGCAGCGCTGGGACTTACGTCAAGCTAACCGTTCAGTACTTC
TRBD1	TRBJ1-6	TRBV7-2	CASSLARQGWGSPLHF	TGTGCCAGCAGCTTAGCTCGACAGGGCTGGGGTTCACCCCTCCACTTT
TRBD1	TRBJ2-5	TRBV7-2	CASSDGQGRRETQYF	TGTGCCAGCAGTGATGGACAGGGGAGGCGGGAGACCCAGTACTTC
.	TRBJ2-7	TRBV5-6	CASSLGGTMYEQYF	TGTGCCAGCAGCTTGGGAGGAACAATGTACGAGCAGTACTTC
TRBD1	TRBJ2-7	TRBV9	CASSVGQGVAYEQYF	TGTGCCAGCAGCGTAGGACAGGGGGTCGCCTACGAGCAGTACTTC
TRBD2	TRBJ2-1	TRBV27	CASSRGLADLSHLNNEQFF	TGTGCCAGCAGCCGAGGACTAGCGGATCTCTCACACCTCAACAATGAGCAGTTCTTC
.	TRBJ1-1	TRBV6-5	CASRITDMNTEAFF	TGTGCCAGTCGTATAACTGATATGAACACTGAAGCTTTCTTT
.	TRBJ2-1	TRBV29-1	CSVERSGPYNEQFF	TGCAGCGTTGAACGGAGCGGCCCCTACAATGAGCAGTTCTTC
TRBD2	TRBJ2-7	TRBV4-2	CASSQAAGGLLEQYF	TGTGCCAGCAGCCAAGCAGCGGGAGGGCTGTTGGAGCAGTACTTC
.	TRBJ1-1	TRBV19	CASSEGVKAFF	TGTGCCAGTAGTGAGGGGGTAAAGGCTTTCTTT
.	TRBJ2-3	TRBV19	CASSMRQGGSTDTQYF	TGTGCCAGTAGTATGCGACAGGGAGGTAGCACAGATACGCAGTATTTT
TRBD1	TRBJ2-5	TRBV7-9	CASNRQGAKQETQYF	TGTGCCAGCAACCGACAGGGGGCGAAACAAGAGACCCAGTACTTC
.	TRBJ2-1	TRBV5-1	CASSLHRDYNEQFF	TGCGCCAGCAGCTTACACAGGGACTACAATGAGCAGTTCTTC
TRBD1	TRBJ1-1	TRBV14	CASSRQGALNTEAFF	TGTGCCAGCAGCCGACAGGGGGCCCTGAACACTGAAGCTTTCTTT
.	TRBJ2-5	TRBV27	CASSIDFRAGVKETQYF	TGTGCCAGCAGCATAGATTTCCGGGCAGGGGTAAAAGAGACCCAGTACTTC
.	TRBJ2-7	TRBV7-2	CASSLQGYEQYF	TGTGCCAGCAGCTTACAGGGCTACGAGCAGTACTTC